This T cell receptor (beta chain) was captured by sequencing in a study of early T cells in non-severe SARS-CoV-2 infection. Across the study: The sequenced material was bulk RNA from unsorted whole blood, and its chains were unpaired.

Germline CDR1 and CDR2: SGHRS and YFSETQ. The ends were cut back, 1 base at V and 6 bases at J, with 12 bases in the middle. CDR3 length equals 14 residues. Using its own MiXCR run on the 5' RACE reads, TCRdb lists one record per CDR3 protein. The sample carries some 66,000 distinct CDR3 sequences, approximately 9.2% recorded once. The chain is built from TRBV5-1 and TRBJ2-3, with D tentatively TRBD1 (6 bases). The TCR originated in an adult who was a healthcare worker with PCR-confirmed SARS-CoV-2 infection or an uninfected control (not recorded which). Sample: whole blood. The CDR3 coding sequence is TGCGCCAGCAGCTTGAGGGCAGGGGAGGATACGCAGTATTTT. This codes for CASSLRAGEDTQYF.